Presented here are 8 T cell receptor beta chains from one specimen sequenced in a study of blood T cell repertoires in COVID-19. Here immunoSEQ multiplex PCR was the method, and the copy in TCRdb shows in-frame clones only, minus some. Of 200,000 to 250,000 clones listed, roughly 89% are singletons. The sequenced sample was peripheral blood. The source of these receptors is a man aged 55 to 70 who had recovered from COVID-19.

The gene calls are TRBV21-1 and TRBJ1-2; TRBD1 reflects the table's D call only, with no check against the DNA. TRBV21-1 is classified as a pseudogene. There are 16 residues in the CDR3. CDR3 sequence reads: CASSIYRGQTNYGYTF. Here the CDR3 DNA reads TGTGCCAGCAGCATATACAGGGGGCAGACGAACTATGGCTACACCTTC.

The CDR3 nucleotides are TGTGCCAGCAGCCCCGGGAGGGTCGAGCAGTACTTC. Translated: CASSPGRVEQYF. The chain recombines TRBV6-5 with TRBJ2-7, with 8 nucleotides matching TRBD2. Looked up from germline, CDR1 is MNHEY and CDR2 is SVGAGI. The CDR3 has 12 residues. V gave up 6 bases and J gave up 6 bases; unmatched junction bases: 4.

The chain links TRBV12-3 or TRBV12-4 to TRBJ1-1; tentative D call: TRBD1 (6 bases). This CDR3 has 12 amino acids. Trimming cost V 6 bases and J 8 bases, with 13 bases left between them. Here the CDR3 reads CASRFDRLEAFF. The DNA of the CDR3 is TGTGCCAGCAGATTTGACAGGTTAGAAGCTTTCTTT.

CDR3 sequence (DNA): TGTGCCAGCAGCTACGACCGCAGGGGATCCTACGAGCAGTACTTC. Amino acid sequence: CASSYDRRGSYEQYF. The chain carries TRBV7-9 and TRBJ2-7, with D perhaps matching TRBD1 (6 bases). V dropped 4 bases and J dropped 1 base, with 14 bases sitting between them. There are 15 residues in the CDR3. Germline V CDR1 and CDR2: SEHNR, FQNEAQ (reference sequence).

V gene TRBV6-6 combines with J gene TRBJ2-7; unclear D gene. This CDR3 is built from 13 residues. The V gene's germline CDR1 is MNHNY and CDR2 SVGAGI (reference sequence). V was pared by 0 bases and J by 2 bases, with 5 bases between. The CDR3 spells CASSYSSAYEQYF. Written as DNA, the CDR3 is TGTGCCAGCAGTTACTCGAGTGCCTACGAGCAGTACTTC.

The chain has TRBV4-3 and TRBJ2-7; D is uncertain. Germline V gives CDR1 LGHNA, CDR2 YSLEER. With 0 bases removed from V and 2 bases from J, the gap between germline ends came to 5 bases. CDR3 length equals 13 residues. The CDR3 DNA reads TGCGCCAGCAGCCAAGAACCAGCCTACGAGCAGTACTTC. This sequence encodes CASSQEPAYEQYF.

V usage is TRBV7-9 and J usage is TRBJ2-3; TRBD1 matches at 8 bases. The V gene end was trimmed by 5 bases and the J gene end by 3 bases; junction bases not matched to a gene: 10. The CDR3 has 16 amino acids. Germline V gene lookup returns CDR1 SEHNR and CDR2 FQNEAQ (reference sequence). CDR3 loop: CASSRLRDRSTDTQYF. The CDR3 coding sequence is TGTGCCAGCAGCCGCCTAAGGGACAGGTCAACAGATACGCAGTATTTT.

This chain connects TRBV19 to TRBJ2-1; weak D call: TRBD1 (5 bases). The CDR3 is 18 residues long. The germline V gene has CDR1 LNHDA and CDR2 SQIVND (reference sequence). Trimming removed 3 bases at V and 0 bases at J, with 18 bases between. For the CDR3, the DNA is TGTGCCAGTAGTATCCCTCGTGGGGAAAGGGGCTCCTACAATGAGCAGTTCTTC. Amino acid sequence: CASSIPRGERGSYNEQFF.